Listed here are 9 T cell receptor beta chains from one sample, sequenced in a study of blood T cells in healthy people across ages. Together with a sample-barcoded 5' primer, a J-beta primer mix was included in a second PCR lasting about 6 to 11 cycles. MiXCR, run by TCRdb on the 5' RACE reads, gives a single entry per CDR3 protein. The repertoire holds fewer than 2 million distinct CDR3 sequences, with approximately 39% as singletons. Sequencing was performed on blood. These receptors were collected from a human donor in good health.

This clonotype has only a few counts. The gene calls are TRBV7-2 and TRBJ2-7; TRBD2 matches 7 bases. This CDR3 spans 14 amino acids. V was pared by 1 base and J by 4 bases, with 4 bases of the junction left unmatched. Germline CDR1 reads SGHTA; CDR2 reads FQGNSA. The CDR3 sequence is CASSLGTRWYEQYF. The CDR3 nucleotides read TGTGCCAGCAGCTTAGGGACTAGATGGTACGAGCAGTACTTC.

The rearrangement uses TRBV7-2 and TRBJ2-5, with D possibly being TRBD2 (7 bases). The CDR3 is 14 residues long. CDR1 SGHTA and CDR2 FQGNSA come from the germline V gene. Trimming removed 5 bases at V and 5 bases at J, with 15 bases between. DNA for the CDR3: TGTGCCAGCAGCGATCGGGGGGCCGGGGAGACCCAGTACTTC. This translates into CASSDRGAGETQYF.

This clonotype was observed a few times. The chain couples TRBV20-1 to TRBJ1-1; a weak D match, TRBD1 (6 bases). The CDR3 is 18 residues long. V dropped 1 base and J dropped 4 bases, with 25 bases sitting between them. Per the germline V gene, CDR1 is DFQATT and CDR2 is SNEGSKA (reference sequence). The CDR3 DNA sequence: TGCAGTGCTAGAGGGTCCTTAAAACAGGGTTCTGGGATCACTGAAGCTTTCTTT. Protein: CSARGSLKQGSGITEAFF.

The J gene is TRBJ1-2, the V gene TRBV28; D is unclear. Germline loops: CDR1 MDHEN, CDR2 SYDVKM. The CDR3 is made up of 15 amino acids. The V end lost 3 bases, the J end lost 8 bases, and 19 bases lay between the germline ends. DNA for the CDR3: TGTGCCAGCAGTTTGAGCCCGGCGTCTCTCGGCGGCTACACCTTC. Encoded protein: CASSLSPASLGGYTF.

This chain joins TRBV12-3 or TRBV12-4 and TRBJ2-7, with a tentative D call TRBD1 (6 bases). This CDR3 is 15 amino acids long. V was trimmed by 5 bases and J by 0 bases, leaving 14 bases between them. CDR3 sequence (DNA): TGTGCCAGCAGTCCCCCGGGACACTTCTCCTACGAGCAGTACTTC. It encodes CASSPPGHFSYEQYF.

In this sample, this clonotype turned up a few times. An end of the junction differs from the germline gene, which may be a read error. The rearrangement uses TRBV5-1 and TRBJ2-1; D may be TRBD2 (5 bases). This CDR3 region has 12 residues. Germline V CDR1 and CDR2: SGHRS, YFSETQ. CDR3 DNA sequence: TGTGCCAGCAGCTTAGCGCCTGGCGAGCAGTTCTTC. Protein: CASSLAPGEQFF.

This clonotype was detected a few times. The V call is TRBV4-3, the J call TRBJ2-7; 7 bases fit TRBD1. The CDR3 totals 14 residues. V lost 4 bases, J lost 2 bases, and 5 bases stayed unmatched. Germline V lookup: CDR1 LGHNA, CDR2 YSLEER. The CDR3 spells CASSRQTGPYEQYF. CDR3 DNA sequence: TGCGCCAGCAGCCGACAGACAGGGCCCTACGAGCAGTACTTC.

J is TRBJ2-2 and V is TRBV7-8; 12 bases align to TRBD2. The CDR3 consists of 22 residues. Looked up from germline, CDR1 is SGHVS and CDR2 is FQNEAQ. Unmatched junction bases numbered 21, after V lost 1 base and J lost 6 bases. Here the CDR3 reads CASSLELPGQASGGAFAGELFF. CDR3 nucleotides: TGTGCCAGCAGCTTAGAGTTGCCGGGACAGGCTAGCGGGGGGGCTTTCGCCGGGGAGCTGTTTTTT.

The chain couples TRBV5-1 to TRBJ2-7; the match to TRBD2 covers 11 bases. Trimming removed 7 bases from V and 1 base from J; junction bases left unmatched: 4. The V gene's germline CDR1 is SGHRS and CDR2 YFSETQ. This CDR3 contains 14 residues. This chain's CDR3 is CASGLAGQSYEQYF. DNA for the CDR3: TGCGCCAGCGGACTAGCGGGCCAATCCTACGAGCAGTACTTC. Full variable domain (remainder filled in from reference TRBV5-1 and TRBJ2-7): KAGVTQTPRYLIKTRGQQVTLSCSPISGHRSVSWYQQTPGQGLQFLFEYFSETQRNKGNFPGRFSGRQFSNSRSEMNVSTLELGDSALYLCASGLAGQSYEQYFGPGTRLTVT.